Included here is one T cell receptor beta chain sequence, with context. The antigen is undetermined. The assay, immunoSEQ v3.0, was run at survey level. In sequencing, about 40,000-50,000 T-cell genomes per sample were targeted. Assay: immunoSEQ multiplex PCR; the TCRdb copy retains only in-frame clones and omits some. Among some 25,000 clones, approximately 86% were seen once, and the ten largest hold roughly 15%. The data belong to a study of long-term antiretroviral therapy in people with HIV. The study, taken as a whole, reports: Compared with controls, HIV repertoires showed narrower CDR3 length ranges.

HIV-positive participants were all treated in the United States. The samples comprised roughly 0.9-10 million cryopreserved PBMC ahead of DNA extraction. CDR1 MNHEY and CDR2 SMNVEV come from the germline V gene (reference sequence). V lost 7 bases to trimming and J lost 6 bases; unmatched junction nucleotides: 14. This CDR3 comprises 15 residues. This sequence originates from a man aged 50 to 60 with HIV. The genes are TRBV27 and TRBJ1-2; 7 bases fit TRBD1. This specimen consisted of unsorted PBMCs, obtained 1.2 years after starting antiretroviral therapy. The CDR3, as DNA: TGTGCCAGCATCCCCAGACAGGGAGGGGTCCATGGCTACACCTTC. Protein sequence: CASIPRQGGVHGYTF.